The 31 T cell receptor beta chains below were found in one sample sequenced in a study of response to subunit inactivated influenza vaccine (dated by TCRdb to between 2018 and 2020). The protocol used for the library was RT-PCR. Instrument used: Illumina HiSeq 2500. TCRdb redid the processing of the public reads, applying fastp at Q25 and MiXCR, and retained in-frame beta chains. Rows with one shared CDR3 protein collapse into an entry with the most common genes and DNA. This sample lists about 570,000 distinct CDR3 sequences; 12% were detected once. The top ten hold 10% to 13% of the sample. The specimen was PBMCs from blood, collected on the day of vaccination. The receptors were sampled from a man aged 50 to 59 who received an inactivated influenza vaccine. Donor details come from another sample of the same person, matched by shared clones.

V usage is TRBV28 and J usage is TRBJ2-5; 9 nucleotides agree with TRBD1. Trimming at V came to 3 bases and at J to 5 bases, leaving 10 bases not matched to a gene. The CDR3 is 16 amino acids. CDR1 and CDR2 (germline): MDHEN, SYDVKM. The CDR3 nucleotides are TGTGCCAGCAGTTTCCCTAACAGGGGGCGGTTTGAGACCCAGTACTTC. It yields the protein CASSFPNRGRFETQYF.

In its sample, this clonotype was seen a few times. The chain is built from TRBV7-2 and TRBJ2-5, with 10 bases fitting TRBD2. This CDR3 is built from 16 residues. The V gene end was trimmed by 1 base and the J gene end by 4 bases; junction bases not matched to a gene: 6. Looked up from germline, CDR1 is SGHTA and CDR2 is FQGNSA. The CDR3 here is CASSLVASGRSETQYF. The CDR3 bases are TGTGCCAGCAGCTTAGTAGCTAGCGGGAGATCAGAGACCCAGTACTTC.

This clonotype was counted between two and nine times. This chain links TRBV5-1 with TRBJ2-1; D uncertain. Trimming took off 1 base at V and 7 bases at J, with 18 bases between the two ends. Germline lookup yields CDR1 SGHRS and CDR2 YFSETQ. This CDR3 contains 16 residues. The CDR3 reads CASSLSFPTDWNEQFF. The CDR3, as DNA: TGCGCCAGCAGCTTGTCATTCCCGACGGATTGGAATGAGCAGTTCTTC.

The CDR3 bases are TGTGCCAGCAGTTCCAGGGTCAGGTCCAATTCACCCCTCCACTTT. Translated: CASSSRVRSNSPLHF. This chain links TRBV12-3 or TRBV12-4 with TRBJ1-6; the D gene is possibly TRBD1 (5 bases). The CDR3 covers 15 residues. The V and J ends lost 4 bases and 7 bases respectively, with 14 bases between them.

The V call is TRBV2, the J call TRBJ2-3; TRBD1 matches at 12 bases. The CDR3 consists of 14 residues. Trimming took 8 bases from V and 3 from J; bases not matched to a gene: 3. Germline V CDR1 and CDR2: SNHLY, FYNNEI. CDR3 sequence reads: CASQGQGATDTQYF. The CDR3 DNA reads as TGTGCCAGCCAGGGACAGGGGGCAACAGATACGCAGTATTTT. The full variable domain, completed using reference TRBV2 and TRBJ2-3, is EPEVTQTPSHQVTQMGQEVILRCVPISNHLYFYWYRQILGQKVEFLVSFYNNEISEKSEIFDDQFSVERPDGSNFTLKIRSTKLEDSAMYFCASQGQGATDTQYFGPGTRLTVL.

V gene TRBV24-1 combines with J gene TRBJ2-2; D is tentatively TRBD1 or TRBD2 (5 bases each). V was pared by 3 bases and J by 3 bases, with 13 bases between. The CDR3 loop spans 16 amino acids. The germline V gene has CDR1 KGHDR and CDR2 SFDVKD. The CDR3 DNA sequence: TGTGCCACCAGTGATCGTGGGGCGCGGGACACCGGGGAGCTGTTTTTT. Protein sequence: CATSDRGARDTGELFF.

This chain links TRBV3-1 with TRBJ1-1; TRBD1 is a possible D gene (6 bases). The CDR3 loop spans 14 amino acids. The germline V gene encodes CDR1 LGHDT and CDR2 YNNKEL (reference sequence). V lost 4 bases, J lost 4 bases, and 13 bases lay in between. CDR3: CASSPTGNLTEAFF. The CDR3 bases are TGTGCCAGCAGCCCGACAGGAAACCTCACTGAAGCTTTCTTT.

The rearrangement joins TRBV10-3 to TRBJ2-7; no clear D. CDR1 and CDR2 from the germline V gene are ENHRY and SYGVKD. This CDR3 has 12 residues. The germline V and J ends were trimmed by 3 bases and 1 base, with 4 bases remaining between them. The CDR3 DNA follows: TGTGCCATCAGTGACCTTTCCTACGAGCAGTACTTC. Protein: CAISDLSYEQYF.

The chain carries TRBV28 and TRBJ2-6, with 8 nucleotides matching TRBD1. Trimming took 8 bases from V and 0 from J; bases not matched to a gene: 9. The CDR3 is made up of 17 amino acids. Germline CDR1 and CDR2: MDHEN and SYDVKM. The CDR3 region is CASHRDRPSSGANVLTF. DNA for the CDR3: TGTGCCAGCCATAGGGACAGGCCAAGCTCTGGGGCCAACGTCCTGACTTTC.

In its sample, this clonotype was seen many times. The chain uses TRBV20-1 and TRBJ2-5; maybe TRBD1 (6 bases). Trimming cost V 2 bases and J 5 bases, with 12 bases left between them. Germline values: CDR1 DFQATT, CDR2 SNEGSKA (reference sequence). The CDR3 sequence is 13 residues long. Here the CDR3 DNA reads TGCAGTGCTAGAAGGGGGTTCTTGGAGACCCAGTACTTC. It is translated as CSARRGFLETQYF.

The rearrangement joins TRBV7-9 to TRBJ1-2; D remains unclear. The ends were cut back, 1 base at V and 1 base at J, with 10 bases in the middle. Germline V gives CDR1 SEHNR, CDR2 FQNEAQ (reference sequence). CDR3 length: 15 amino acids. The CDR3 loop reads CASSLGAGFNYGYTF. CDR3 sequence (DNA): TGTGCCAGCAGCTTAGGTGCAGGTTTTAACTATGGCTACACCTTC.

V usage is TRBV7-6 and J usage is TRBJ2-7, with 10 bases matching TRBD2. Germline V gene data show CDR1 as SGHVS and CDR2 as FNYEAQ. J gave up 7 bases and V 0 bases, and 9 bases lay outside the gene matches. This CDR3 spans 16 amino acids. CDR3 DNA sequence: TGTGCCAGCAGCTTAGCGCTGGCTAGCGGGAGACGGGAGCAGTACTTC. Protein sequence: CASSLALASGRREQYF.

The chain joins TRBV4-1 to TRBJ2-2, with TRBD1 matching 8 bases. V dropped 0 bases and J dropped 5; count of bases not matched to a gene: 5. Germline V gene lookup returns CDR1 MGHRA and CDR2 YSYEKL. This CDR3 contains 16 residues. CDR3 DNA: TGCGCCAGCAGCCAAGAACGGACAGGGCTAACCGGGGAGCTGTTTTTT. Protein product: CASSQERTGLTGELFF.

The chain uses TRBV29-1 and TRBJ2-5; D possibly corresponds to TRBD2 (7 bases). This CDR3 comprises 14 residues. Germline V gene sequence: CDR1 SQVTM, CDR2 ANQGSEA. The V end lost 6 bases, the J end lost 1 base, and 15 bases lay between the germline ends. This chain's CDR3 is CSVGDAGAQETQYF. The DNA for the CDR3 is TGCAGCGTGGGTGATGCGGGGGCCCAAGAGACCCAGTACTTC.

This clonotype was picked up a small number of times. The chain uses TRBV29-1 and TRBJ1-2; D perhaps matches TRBD1 (5 bases). The germline CDR1 and CDR2 sequences are SQVTM and ANQGSEA. The V and J ends lost 6 bases and 2 bases respectively, with 10 bases between them. This CDR3 region has 12 residues. CDR3 amino acids: CSVSGINYGYTF. The DNA of the CDR3 is TGCAGCGTGTCAGGGATCAACTATGGCTACACCTTC.

This clonotype was seen only a few times. In DNA form, the CDR3 reads TGTGCCACCAGTGATTTAGGAGAGGATAGCACAGATACGCAGTATTTT. Translating it yields CATSDLGEDSTDTQYF. The genes are TRBV24-1 and TRBJ2-3; D not certain. V was cut by 1 base and J by 0 bases, with 10 bases left in between. The CDR3 extends over 16 amino acids. Germline V gene sequence: CDR1 KGHDR, CDR2 SFDVKD.

CDR3 residues: CASNRDTKYEQYF. The CDR3 nucleotides are TGTGCCAGTAACCGGGACACCAAATACGAGCAGTACTTC. The chain joins TRBV12-3 or TRBV12-4 to TRBJ2-7; D possibly corresponds to TRBD1 (6 bases). V lost 9 bases to trimming and J lost 4 bases, with 16 bases between them. CDR3 size: 13 residues.

This clonotype was detected many times. The rearrangement uses TRBV20-1 and TRBJ2-3; 7 bases map to TRBD1. This CDR3 is built from 14 residues. V gave up 3 bases and J gave up 1 base; unmatched junction bases: 4. Germline CDR1 and CDR2: DFQATT and SNEGSKA (reference sequence). The CDR3 sequence: CSASRQGGTDTQYF. DNA for the CDR3: TGCAGTGCTAGCCGTCAGGGGGGCACAGATACGCAGTATTTT.

The chain links TRBV20-1 to TRBJ1-6, with 10 bases identical to TRBD1. The CDR3 extends over 14 amino acids. With 5 bases clipped from V and 6 bases from J, the junction kept 4 bases outside the gene matches. Germline values: CDR1 DFQATT, CDR2 SNEGSKA (reference sequence). This chain's CDR3 is CSASGTGVNSPLHF. In DNA form, the CDR3 reads TGCAGTGCTTCCGGGACAGGGGTTAATTCACCCCTCCACTTT.

Notes on this clonotype: One end of the junction is discordant with germline, which a read error may explain. The rearrangement joins TRBV5-1 to TRBJ2-1; D is tentatively TRBD1 or TRBD2 (5 bases each). The CDR3 has 15 residues. Germline CDR1 SGHRS, CDR2 YFSETQ. Here the CDR3 reads CAISLGTGSYNEQFF. The CDR3 coding sequence is TGCGCCATCAGCTTAGGGACGGGCTCCTACAATGAGCAGTTCTTC.

The table lists this clonotype with a few counts. The chain recombines TRBV4-3 with TRBJ1-2, with 8 positions matching TRBD1. V was clipped by 6 bases and J by 5 bases; unmatched bases: 8. Germline V CDR1 and CDR2: LGHNA, YSLEER. There are 14 residues in the CDR3. The CDR3 loop is CASSSGQGEYGYTF. For the CDR3, the DNA is TGCGCCAGCAGTTCCGGACAGGGCGAGTATGGCTACACCTTC.

The table lists this clonotype with a few counts. The rearrangement uses TRBV4-1 and TRBJ2-1, with a weak D call TRBD2 (6 bases). V was clipped by 3 bases and J by 16 bases, with 16 bases between them. The length of the CDR3 is 12 residues. The germline V gene encodes CDR1 MGHRA and CDR2 YSYEKL. CDR3 protein: CASSHEVGTPFF. In DNA form, the CDR3 reads TGCGCCAGCAGCCACGAGGTGGGGACTCCTTTCTTC.

The chain is built from TRBV5-6 and TRBJ2-1; 7 nucleotides align to TRBD1. The CDR3 runs 14 residues. With V trimmed by 4 bases and J by 5 bases, 6 bases remained unmatched. Germline CDR1 and CDR2: SGHDT and YYEEEE. In DNA form, the CDR3 reads TGTGCCAGCAGCCAGGGGGTGAGGGACAATGAGCAGTTCTTC. This sequence encodes CASSQGVRDNEQFF. The full variable domain, rest sourced from reference TRBV5-6 and TRBJ2-1, is DAGVTQSPTHLIKTRGQQVTLRCSPKSGHDTVSWYQQALGQGPQFIFQYYEEEERQRGNFPDRFSGHQFPNYSSELNVNALLLGDSALYLCASSQGVRDNEQFFGPGTRLTVL.

This chain connects TRBV11-1 to TRBJ2-3; maybe TRBD1 (5 bases). This CDR3 region has 18 residues. Germline V gene data show CDR1 as SGHAT and CDR2 as FQDESV (reference sequence). Trimming removed 1 base from V and 2 bases from J, with 19 bases in between. The CDR3 bases are TGTGCCAGCAGCTTAGTGGTCGGAAGGGGCCTCCCCACAGATACGCAGTATTTT. It codes for CASSLVVGRGLPTDTQYF.

In this sample, this clonotype turned up a few times. V is TRBV12-3 or TRBV12-4 and J is TRBJ2-1; unclear D gene. Trimming left V 1 base short and J 11 bases short, with 9 bases between. The CDR3 covers 12 residues. CDR3 in DNA: TGTGCCAGCAGTTTAGTCGACGGGCAGCAGTTCTTC. Translating it yields CASSLVDGQQFF.

The sample holds many counts of this clonotype. The V call is TRBV18, the J call TRBJ2-5; 11 bases are shared with TRBD2. V was clipped by 8 bases and J by 2 bases; unmatched bases: 4. Germline V CDR1 and CDR2: KGHSH, LQKENI. The CDR3 consists of 14 residues. The CDR3 reads CASSSSGGQETQYF. CDR3 nucleotides: TGTGCCAGCAGCTCTAGCGGGGGGCAAGAGACCCAGTACTTC.

V gene TRBV20-1 combines with J gene TRBJ1-6; D ambiguous. Germline V lookup: CDR1 DFQATT, CDR2 SNEGSKA (reference sequence). There are 12 residues in the CDR3. Trimming cost V 6 bases and J 8 bases, with 11 bases left between them. The CDR3 protein is CSATWRDSPLHF. The CDR3 DNA reads TGCAGTGCAACCTGGCGGGATTCACCCCTCCACTTT.

This clonotype has only a few counts. CDR3 sequence: CASTPGTGYNEQFF. The CDR3, as DNA: TGTGCCAGCACCCCCGGGACAGGGTACAATGAGCAGTTCTTC. The chain uses TRBV6-2 or TRBV6-3 and TRBJ2-1, with 9 positions matching TRBD1. This CDR3 is 14 amino acids long. V trimming: 7 bases; J trimming: 4 bases; junction bases outside the gene matches: 5. The V gene's germline CDR1 is MNHEY and CDR2 SVGEGT.

The V gene is TRBV5-1, the J gene TRBJ2-7; 9 bases map to TRBD1. V was clipped by 0 bases and J by 2 bases; unmatched bases: 12. CDR3 length: 18 residues. Germline V lookup: CDR1 SGHRS, CDR2 YFSETQ. CDR3 coding DNA: TGCGCCAGCAGCTTGGCATTCCCCGGGACAGGGATAACCTACGAGCAGTACTTC. Translation: CASSLAFPGTGITYEQYF.

As concerns this clonotype: At one end, the junction sequence differs from germline, possibly due to a read error. V gene TRBV20-1 combines with J gene TRBJ1-2; 7 nucleotides agree with TRBD1. The CDR3 length is 13 residues. Germline V gene sequence: CDR1 DFQATT, CDR2 SNEGSKA (reference sequence). The CDR3 reads CSAPGQVDYGYTF. The CDR3 DNA sequence: TGCAGTGCGCCAGGACAGGTCGACTACGGCTACACCTTC.

This clonotype was observed a few times. The V and J genes are TRBV12-3 or TRBV12-4 and TRBJ1-2; D is undetermined. Trimming stripped 6 bases from V and 0 bases from J, with 14 bases between. CDR3 length: 15 residues. The CDR3 loop reads CASRPSDAPNYGYTF. The CDR3 DNA is TGTGCCAGCAGGCCCAGCGACGCCCCTAACTATGGCTACACCTTC.